The 23 T cell receptor beta chains below were found in one sample sequenced in a study of T cells in Graves' hyperthyroidism and ophthalmopathy. TCR beta CDR3 region amplification was performed from RNA transcripts. HTBI primers were used for first-round RT-PCR of the TCR CDR3. TCRdb recomputed calls from the multiplex PCR reads with MiXCR, one row per CDR3 protein. The sample has 610,000 or so distinct CDR3 sequences, roughly 50% seen once. The sample comprised peripheral blood or thyroid tissue (not recorded which). The source of these receptors is a woman under 30 with Graves' hyperthyroidism.

As to this clonotype: A read error may account for a junction end that differs from germline. The chain recombines TRBV11-2 with TRBJ2-6; tentatively, D is TRBD2 (5 bases). There are 15 residues in the CDR3. Germline loops: CDR1 SGHAT, CDR2 FQNNGV. The CDR3, as DNA: TGTGCCACCAGCGCCCGGAGGTCGGGGGCCAACGTCCTGACTTTC. Amino acids: CATSARRSGANVLTF.

This chain joins TRBV24-1 and TRBJ1-5, with D possibly being TRBD1 (5 bases). This CDR3 is built from 13 residues. Germline CDR1 and CDR2: KGHDR and SFDVKD. V was shortened by 4 bases and J by 6 bases, with 9 bases between the two germline ends. The CDR3 DNA sequence: TGTGCCACCAGTGACAGGGAACTTCAGCCCCAGCATTTT. Amino acids: CATSDRELQPQHF.

This clonotype has a count of ten or more. The gene calls are TRBV6-5 and TRBJ1-1, with D perhaps TRBD1 (6 bases). The CDR3 spans 15 residues. V lost 5 bases and J lost 2, with 15 bases in between. Germline assignment: CDR1 MNHEY and CDR2 SVGAGI. The CDR3 DNA reads TGTGCCAGCAGTACGACAGGCCGACATAACACTGAAGCTTTCTTT. This sequence encodes CASSTTGRHNTEAFF.

This chain uses TRBV2 with TRBJ2-7; TRBD2 matches at 10 bases. V dropped 5 bases and J dropped 12; count of bases not matched to a gene: 7. The CDR3 contains 12 residues. Germline CDR1 SNHLY, CDR2 FYNNEI. The CDR3 here is CASSSLRTSGYF. The CDR3 DNA reads as TGTGCCAGCAGTTCGCTGAGGACTAGCGGGTACTTC.

This clonotype was seen ten or more times. This chain links TRBV6-5 with TRBJ1-2; D is perhaps TRBD1 (6 bases). Germline V lookup: CDR1 MNHEY, CDR2 SVGAGI. There are 11 residues in the CDR3. The V gene lost 7 bases and the J gene lost 5 bases, with 8 bases spanning the gap. CDR3 bases: TGTGCCAGCACCCAGGGGTATGGCTACACCTTC. Residues: CASTQGYGYTF.

Only a few counts were recorded for this clonotype. This sequence joins TRBV20-1 and TRBJ2-7, with D maybe TRBD2 (6 bases). CDR1 and CDR2 from the germline V gene are DFQATT and SNEGSKA (reference sequence). The length of the CDR3 is 15 residues. V was clipped by 5 bases and J by 0 bases, with 17 bases between them. In DNA, the CDR3 is TGCAGTGCTGCTCCCCGGGACTGGAGCTCCTACGAGCAGTACTTC. Residues: CSAAPRDWSSYEQYF.

This clonotype was detected ten times or more. This chain uses TRBV24-1 with TRBJ2-5, with D perhaps matching TRBD1 (6 bases). The germline V gene encodes CDR1 KGHDR and CDR2 SFDVKD. The length of the CDR3 is 13 residues. V was cut by 5 bases and J by 5 bases, with 11 bases left in between. The CDR3 coding sequence is TGTGCCACCAGTGCCAGGGGTGTGGAGACCCAGTACTTC. This codes for CATSARGVETQYF.

This chain connects TRBV7-2 to TRBJ2-7, with 7 bases identical to TRBD1. Germline CDR1 reads SGHTA; CDR2 reads FQGNSA. V dropped 1 base and J dropped 5; count of bases not matched to a gene: 5. This CDR3 has 14 residues. CDR3 sequence (DNA): TGTGCCAGCAGCTTAGGAGGGACAGTTAACGAGCAGTACTTC. Translation gives CASSLGGTVNEQYF. Using reference TRBV7-2 and TRBJ2-7 for the parts outside the CDR3, the full variable domain is GAGVSQSPSNKVTEKGKDVELRCDPISGHTALYWYRQSLGQGLEFLIYFQGNSAPDKSGLPSDRFSAERTGGSVSTLTIQRTQQEDSAVYLCASSLGGTVNEQYFGPGTRLTVT.

Many counts were recorded for this clonotype. This chain joins TRBV12-3 or TRBV12-4 and TRBJ2-2; a possible D gene is TRBD1 (5 bases). Trimming pared 1 base from V and 5 bases from J, leaving 11 bases between. This CDR3 spans 15 amino acids. In DNA, the CDR3 is TGTGCCAGCAGTTTAGGCCGTAAGGGGACCGGGGAGCTGTTTTTT. This sequence encodes CASSLGRKGTGELFF.

Of note for this clonotype: One junction end disagrees with the germline gene, perhaps due to a read error. This rearrangement joins TRBV20-1 to TRBJ2-7; D remains unclear. The CDR3 covers 14 residues. Looked up from germline, CDR1 is DFQATT and CDR2 is SNEGSKA (reference sequence). CDR3 coding DNA: TGCAGTGCTTCCACTGGACCTAAGGTCTACGGGCAGTACTTC. Translation: CSASTGPKVYGQYF.

This clonotype was seen at least ten times. This chain joins TRBV6-1 and TRBJ2-7; weak D call: TRBD1 (6 bases). V lost 2 bases and J 12 bases, leaving 20 bases between the germline ends. Germline-derived CDR1 and CDR2 are MNHNS and SASEGT. The CDR3 covers 14 residues. This CDR3 reads CASSEMAGERPRYF. The CDR3 coding sequence is TGTGCCAGCAGTGAAATGGCAGGGGAGAGACCTCGGTACTTC.

The chain recombines TRBV20-1 with TRBJ1-6; 10 bases match TRBD1. V was clipped by 0 bases and J by 13 bases; unmatched bases: 9. The CDR3 contains 15 residues. Germline CDR1 is DFQATT and CDR2 is SNEGSKA (reference sequence). CDR3 in amino acids: CSARDDGDRGWPLHF. CDR3 DNA sequence: TGCAGTGCTAGAGATGACGGGGACAGGGGTTGGCCCCTCCACTTT.

The chain is built from TRBV10-3 and TRBJ2-7; 11 positions agree with TRBD2. Germline V gene lookup returns CDR1 ENHRY and CDR2 SYGVKD. There are 15 residues in the CDR3. V was pared by 6 bases and J by 4 bases, with 8 bases of the junction left unmatched. The CDR3 nucleotides are TGTGCCATCAGACAGACTAGCGGGATTGAATACGAGCAGTACTTC. It specifies CAIRQTSGIEYEQYF.

The chain uses TRBV20-1 and TRBJ1-2, with 8 positions matching TRBD1. The length of the CDR3 is 13 residues. With V trimmed by 5 bases and J by 8 bases, 10 bases remained unmatched. CDR1 DFQATT and CDR2 SNEGSKA come from the germline V gene (reference sequence). CDR3 in amino acids: CSAPTTGVEGYTF. The CDR3 DNA follows: TGCAGTGCTCCTACGACAGGGGTTGAAGGCTACACCTTC.

This clonotype was recorded many times. This chain joins TRBV6-5 and TRBJ2-7, with 10 bases that match TRBD2. Germline V CDR1 and CDR2: MNHEY, SVGAGI. J was trimmed by 6 bases and V by 5 bases; bases with no gene match: 7. The CDR3 is made up of 14 amino acids. CDR3 nucleotides: TGTGCCAGCAGTCCGGGACTAGCGTTCCGCGAGCAGTACTTC. Its protein product is CASSPGLAFREQYF.

Worth noting for this clonotype: A single base separates this from a much larger clone, so it may be a read error. This chain joins TRBV20-1 and TRBJ2-5; 12 bases map to TRBD2. This CDR3 is built from 15 residues. Germline V gene sequence: CDR1 DFQATT, CDR2 SNEGSKA (reference sequence). The CDR3 reads CSARPSSGRGETQHF. The CDR3 coding sequence is TGCAGTGCTAGACCGTCTAGCGGGAGGGGGGAGACCCAGCACTTC.

The chain uses TRBV9 and TRBJ1-4; D is undetermined. CDR1 is SGDLS and CDR2 is YYNGEE in the germline V gene. The CDR3 covers 13 residues. The V and J ends lost 3 bases and 6 bases respectively, with 9 bases between them. The CDR3: CASSGHGDEKLFF. The CDR3 DNA reads TGTGCCAGCAGCGGGCATGGGGATGAAAAACTGTTTTTT.

This clonotype was counted a single time. The chain links TRBV19 to TRBJ1-3; no reliable D call. V gave up 6 bases and J gave up 7 bases, with 13 bases separating them. The CDR3 is 13 amino acids. From germline, CDR1 is LNHDA and CDR2 SQIVND (reference sequence). CDR3: CASRDHWMNTIYF. The CDR3 DNA is TGTGCCAGTAGGGATCACTGGATGAACACCATATATTTT.

This clonotype was found many times. This chain joins TRBV7-2 and TRBJ1-2; no firm D call. V shed 0 bases and J shed 7 bases, with 9 bases lying between them. The CDR3 length is 13 residues. Germline CDR1 and CDR2: SGHTA and FQGNSA. Here the CDR3 reads CASSLAMLRGYTF. For the CDR3, the DNA is TGTGCCAGCAGCTTAGCGATGTTGCGTGGCTACACCTTC.

The chain combines TRBV6-6 with TRBJ1-2; the D gene is possibly TRBD1 (6 bases). Trimming cost V 0 bases and J 5 bases, with 10 bases left between them. The germline CDR1 and CDR2 sequences are MNHNY and SVGAGI (reference sequence). CDR3 length: 14 amino acids. The CDR3 here is CASSYSQGWYGYTF. In DNA form, the CDR3 reads TGTGCCAGCAGTTACTCACAGGGTTGGTATGGCTACACCTTC.

With respect to this clonotype: This could be a read error, since a much larger clone is one nucleotide away. This rearrangement joins TRBV6-5 to TRBJ2-7; 9 bases are shared with TRBD2. Germline loops: CDR1 MNHEY, CDR2 SVGAGI. Trimming removed 8 bases from V and 4 bases from J; junction bases left unmatched: 15. The CDR3 length is 16 residues. CDR3 in DNA: TGTGCCAGCGGCCCTGCCCCCGGAGCGGGAGGATACGAGCAGTACTTC. This translates into CASGPAPGAGGYEQYF.

The table lists this clonotype with many counts. The chain employs TRBV20-1 and TRBJ1-1, with D maybe TRBD1 (6 bases). V was cut by 2 bases and J by 10 bases, with 23 bases left in between. The CDR3 extends over 15 amino acids. Germline V gene data show CDR1 as DFQATT and CDR2 as SNEGSKA (reference sequence). The DNA of the CDR3 is TGCAGTGCTAGACACCCGCCGGGGCAGGGGAGTGGAGCTTTCTTT. Amino acid sequence: CSARHPPGQGSGAFF.

This clonotype was seen at least ten times. The chain carries TRBV4-3 and TRBJ1-1, with TRBD1 as a possible D gene (5 bases). The ends were cut back, 5 bases at V and 4 bases at J, with 17 bases in the middle. The V gene's germline CDR1 is LGHNA and CDR2 YSLEER. This CDR3 is 15 amino acids long. The CDR3, as DNA: TGCGCCAGCAGCACCCCCCAGGGTGGATTCACTGAAGCTTTCTTT. Translated: CASSTPQGGFTEAFF.